The TCR beta chain under discussion was sequenced for a study of T-cell memory formation after mild COVID-19. For the study at large: The TCR clusters were mostly specific to one donor.

TCRdb reprocessed the 5' RACE reads via MiXCR and lists one record per CDR3 protein. The sample carries approximately 500,000 distinct CDR3 sequences, 20% to 25% recorded once. At least ten counts were recorded for this clonotype. No antigen is known for it. The CDR3 is 17 amino acids. The germline V gene encodes CDR1 GTSNPN and CDR2 SVGIG (reference sequence). Germline trimming cut 3 bases from V and 3 bases from J; bases unmatched to any gene: 15. Broader study findings: For contracting clones, CD4+ ones sat mainly in CM and EM, CD8+ in EMRA. Clones that shrank (day 15 to 85) were balanced CD4/CD8, whereas later expanders leaned CD4+. The SARS-CoV-2 specificity of second-wave clones reaching peak at day 37 remained unverified.

The V gene is TRBV30, the J gene TRBJ2-7; TRBD1 matches at 9 bases. The TCR comes from an adult woman who had mild COVID-19 (a few samples of this study predate the infection). Cell type and time point are not known. Sequencing was done on a sample of PBMCs or a T cell subset sorted from them (not recorded which). The CDR3: CAWRALTPGTGYYEQYF. CDR3 DNA: TGTGCCTGGAGAGCCCTAACCCCAGGGACAGGGTACTACGAGCAGTACTTC.